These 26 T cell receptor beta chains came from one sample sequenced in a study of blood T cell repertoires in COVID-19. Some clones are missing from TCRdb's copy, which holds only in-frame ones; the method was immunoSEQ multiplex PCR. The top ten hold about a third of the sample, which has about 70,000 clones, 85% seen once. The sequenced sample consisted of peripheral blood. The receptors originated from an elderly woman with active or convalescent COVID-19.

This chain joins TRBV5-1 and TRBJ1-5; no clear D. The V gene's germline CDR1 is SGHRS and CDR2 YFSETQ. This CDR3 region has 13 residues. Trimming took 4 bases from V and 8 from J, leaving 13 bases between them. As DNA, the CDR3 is TGCGCCAGCAGCCCCGCGGGGTCGGAGCCCCAGCATTTT. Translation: CASSPAGSEPQHF.

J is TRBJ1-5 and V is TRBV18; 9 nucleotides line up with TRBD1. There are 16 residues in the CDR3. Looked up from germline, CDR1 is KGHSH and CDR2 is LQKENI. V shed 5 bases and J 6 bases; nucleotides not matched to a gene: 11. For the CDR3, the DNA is TGTGCCAGCTCAGGACAGGGGTCCTTCTCGGGTCAGCCCCAGCATTTT. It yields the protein CASSGQGSFSGQPQHF.

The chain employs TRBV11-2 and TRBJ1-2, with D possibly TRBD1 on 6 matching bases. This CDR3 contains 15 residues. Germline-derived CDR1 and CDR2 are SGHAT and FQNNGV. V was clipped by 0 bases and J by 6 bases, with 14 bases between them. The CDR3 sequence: CASSLDWVRGNGYTF. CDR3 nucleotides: TGTGCCAGCAGCTTAGATTGGGTCAGGGGCAATGGCTACACCTTC.

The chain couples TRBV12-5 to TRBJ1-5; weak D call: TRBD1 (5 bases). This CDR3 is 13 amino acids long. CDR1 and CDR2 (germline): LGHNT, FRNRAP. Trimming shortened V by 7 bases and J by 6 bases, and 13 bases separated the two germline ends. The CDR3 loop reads CASADSTVQPQHF. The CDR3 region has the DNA TGTGCTAGTGCCGACAGTACCGTTCAGCCCCAGCATTTT.

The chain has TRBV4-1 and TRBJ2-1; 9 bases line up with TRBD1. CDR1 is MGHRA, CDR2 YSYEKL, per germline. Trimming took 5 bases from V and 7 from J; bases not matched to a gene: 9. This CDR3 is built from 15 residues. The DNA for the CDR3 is TGCGCCAGCAGCGACACCGGGACAGGGAGTAATGAGCAGTTCTTC. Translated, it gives CASSDTGTGSNEQFF.

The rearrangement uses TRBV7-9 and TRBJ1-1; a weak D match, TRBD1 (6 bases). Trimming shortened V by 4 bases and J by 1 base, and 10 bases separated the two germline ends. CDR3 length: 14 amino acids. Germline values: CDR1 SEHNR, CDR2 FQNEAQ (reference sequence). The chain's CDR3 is CASSWRGGNTEAFF. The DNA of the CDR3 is TGTGCCAGCAGCTGGCGAGGGGGGAACACTGAAGCTTTCTTT.

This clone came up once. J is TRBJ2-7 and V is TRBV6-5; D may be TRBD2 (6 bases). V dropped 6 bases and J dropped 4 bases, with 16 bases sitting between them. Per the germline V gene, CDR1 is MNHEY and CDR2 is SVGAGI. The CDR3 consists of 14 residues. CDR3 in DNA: TGTGCCAGCAGCTGGGGGGTTAGTAATTACGAGCAGTACTTC. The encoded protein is CASSWGVSNYEQYF.

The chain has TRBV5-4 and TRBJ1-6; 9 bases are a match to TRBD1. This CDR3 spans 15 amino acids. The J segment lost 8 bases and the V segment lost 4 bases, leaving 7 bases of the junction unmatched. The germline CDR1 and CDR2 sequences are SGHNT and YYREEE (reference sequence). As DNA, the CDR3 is TGTGCCAGCAGCACAGGGGGCGAAACGCATTCACCCCTCCACTTT. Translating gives CASSTGGETHSPLHF.

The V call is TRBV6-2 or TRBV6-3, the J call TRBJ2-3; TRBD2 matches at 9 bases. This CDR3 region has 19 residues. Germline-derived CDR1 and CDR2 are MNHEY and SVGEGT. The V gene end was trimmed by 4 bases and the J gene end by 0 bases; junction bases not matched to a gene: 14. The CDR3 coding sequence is TGTGCCAGCAGTTCCCGAAAGGGGCGGGGGGGTAGTAGCACAGATACGCAGTATTTT. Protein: CASSSRKGRGGSSTDTQYF.

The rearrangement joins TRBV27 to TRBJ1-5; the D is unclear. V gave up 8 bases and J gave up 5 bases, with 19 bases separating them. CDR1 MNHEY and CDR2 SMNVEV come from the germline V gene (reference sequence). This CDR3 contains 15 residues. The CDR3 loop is CASPPFWRLDQPQHF. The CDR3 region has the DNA TGTGCCAGCCCCCCTTTCTGGAGGTTAGATCAGCCCCAGCATTTT.

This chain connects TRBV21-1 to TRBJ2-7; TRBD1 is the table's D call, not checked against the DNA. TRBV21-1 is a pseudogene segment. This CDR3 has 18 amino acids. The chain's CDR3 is CASSKEGQGPLLSYEQYF. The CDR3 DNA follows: TGTGCCAGCAGCAAAGAGGGACAGGGTCCTCTCCTCTCCTACGAGCAGTACTTC.

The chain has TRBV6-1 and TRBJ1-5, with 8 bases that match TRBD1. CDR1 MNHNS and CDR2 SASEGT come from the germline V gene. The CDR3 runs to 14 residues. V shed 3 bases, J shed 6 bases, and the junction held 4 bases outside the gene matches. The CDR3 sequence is CASSEQGAGQPQHF. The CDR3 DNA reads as TGTGCCAGCAGTGAGCAGGGGGCCGGTCAGCCCCAGCATTTT.

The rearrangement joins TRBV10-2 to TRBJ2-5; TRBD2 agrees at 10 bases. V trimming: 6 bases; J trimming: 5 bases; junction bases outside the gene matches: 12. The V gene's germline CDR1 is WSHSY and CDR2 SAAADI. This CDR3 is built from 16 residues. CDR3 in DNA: TGCGCCAGCAGAGACGCTAGCGGGGGCGTGGTGGAGACCCAGTACTTC. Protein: CASRDASGGVVETQYF.

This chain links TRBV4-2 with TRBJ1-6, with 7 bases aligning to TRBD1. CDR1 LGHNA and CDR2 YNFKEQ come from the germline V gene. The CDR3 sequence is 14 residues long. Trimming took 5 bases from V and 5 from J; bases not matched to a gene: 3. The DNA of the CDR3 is TGTGCCAGCAGCAAAGGACAGGATAATTCACCCCTCCACTTT. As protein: CASSKGQDNSPLHF.

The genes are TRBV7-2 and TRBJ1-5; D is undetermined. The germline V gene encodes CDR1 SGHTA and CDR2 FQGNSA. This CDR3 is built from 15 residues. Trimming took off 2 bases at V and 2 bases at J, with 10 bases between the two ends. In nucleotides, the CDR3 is TGTGCCAGCAGCTTAACCCCAACGGGCAATCAGCCCCAGCATTTT. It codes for CASSLTPTGNQPQHF.

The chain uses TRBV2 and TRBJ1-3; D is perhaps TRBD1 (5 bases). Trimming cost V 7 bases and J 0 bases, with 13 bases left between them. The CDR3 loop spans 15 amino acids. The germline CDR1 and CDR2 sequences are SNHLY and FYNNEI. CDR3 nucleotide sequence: TGTGCCAGCATCATCGGGGGGAACTCTGGAAACACCATATATTTT. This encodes CASIIGGNSGNTIYF.

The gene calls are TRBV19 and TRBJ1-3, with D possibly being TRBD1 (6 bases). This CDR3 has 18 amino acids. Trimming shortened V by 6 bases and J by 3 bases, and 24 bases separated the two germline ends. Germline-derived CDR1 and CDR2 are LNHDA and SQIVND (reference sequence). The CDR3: CASSISLGGALHGNTIYF. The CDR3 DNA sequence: TGTGCCAGTAGCATCTCGTTGGGGGGGGCCCTCCATGGAAACACCATATATTTT.

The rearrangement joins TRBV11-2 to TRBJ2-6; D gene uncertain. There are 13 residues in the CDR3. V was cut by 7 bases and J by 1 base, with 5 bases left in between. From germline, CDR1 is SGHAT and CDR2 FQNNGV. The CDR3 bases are TGTGCCAGCACCCTTTCTGGGGCCAACGTCCTGACTTTC. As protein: CASTLSGANVLTF.

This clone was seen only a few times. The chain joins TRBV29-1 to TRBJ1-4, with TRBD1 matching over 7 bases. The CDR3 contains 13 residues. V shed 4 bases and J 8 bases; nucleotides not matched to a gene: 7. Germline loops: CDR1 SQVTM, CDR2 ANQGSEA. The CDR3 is CSVVRDSGEKLFF. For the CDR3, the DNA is TGCAGCGTTGTGCGGGACAGTGGGGAAAAACTGTTTTTT.

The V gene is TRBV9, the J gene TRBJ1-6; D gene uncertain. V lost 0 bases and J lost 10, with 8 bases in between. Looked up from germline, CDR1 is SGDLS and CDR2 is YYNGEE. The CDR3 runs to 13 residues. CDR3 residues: CASSVERESPLHF. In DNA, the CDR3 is TGTGCCAGCAGCGTAGAGCGGGAGTCACCCCTCCACTTT.

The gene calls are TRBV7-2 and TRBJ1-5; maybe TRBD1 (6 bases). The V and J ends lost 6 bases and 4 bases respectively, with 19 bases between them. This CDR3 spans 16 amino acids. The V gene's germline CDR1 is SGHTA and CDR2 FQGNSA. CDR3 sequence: CASSQGMVGVNQPQHF. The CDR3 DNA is TGTGCCAGCAGTCAGGGGATGGTTGGGGTAAATCAGCCCCAGCATTTT. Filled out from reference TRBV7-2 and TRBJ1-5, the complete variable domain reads GAGVSQSPSNKVTEKGKDVELRCDPISGHTALYWYRQSLGQGLEFLIYFQGNSAPDKSGLPSDRFSAERTGGSVSTLTIQRTQQEDSAVYLCASSQGMVGVNQPQHFGDGTRLSIL.

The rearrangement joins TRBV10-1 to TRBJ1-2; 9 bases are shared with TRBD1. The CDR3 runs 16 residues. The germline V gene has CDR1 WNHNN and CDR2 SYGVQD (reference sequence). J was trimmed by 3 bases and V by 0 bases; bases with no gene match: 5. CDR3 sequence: CASSESTGGADYGYTF. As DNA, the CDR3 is TGCGCCAGCAGTGAGTCTACAGGGGGCGCGGACTATGGCTACACCTTC.

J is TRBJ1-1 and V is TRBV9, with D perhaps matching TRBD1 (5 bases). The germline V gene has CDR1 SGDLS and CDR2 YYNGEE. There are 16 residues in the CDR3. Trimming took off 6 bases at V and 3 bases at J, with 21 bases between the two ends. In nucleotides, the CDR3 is TGTGCCAGCACCGCGGGGGAGGGTAGTACTTACACTGAAGCTTTCTTT. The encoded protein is CASTAGEGSTYTEAFF.

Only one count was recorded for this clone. The CDR3 protein is CASRRDRGTNEKLFF. The CDR3 DNA is TGTGCCAGCAGACGGGACAGGGGAACTAATGAAAAACTGTTTTTT. The chain recombines TRBV2 with TRBJ1-4; 10 positions match TRBD1. Trimming cost V 6 bases and J 1 base; bases outside gene matches: 2. The CDR3 extends over 15 amino acids. Germline CDR1 SNHLY, CDR2 FYNNEI.

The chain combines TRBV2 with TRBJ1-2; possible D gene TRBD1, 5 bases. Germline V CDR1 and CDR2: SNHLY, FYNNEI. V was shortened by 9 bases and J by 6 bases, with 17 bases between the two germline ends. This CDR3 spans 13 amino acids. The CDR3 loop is CASRKQESHGYTF. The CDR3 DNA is TGTGCCAGTCGTAAACAGGAGTCTCATGGCTACACCTTC.

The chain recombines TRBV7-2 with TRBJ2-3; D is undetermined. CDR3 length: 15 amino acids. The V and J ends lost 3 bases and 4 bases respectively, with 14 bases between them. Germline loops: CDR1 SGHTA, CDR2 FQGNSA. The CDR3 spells CASSLGALVADTQYF. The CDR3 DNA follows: TGTGCCAGCAGCTTGGGCGCCCTCGTGGCAGATACGCAGTATTTT.